Detailed here is one TCR beta chain. Its target is not known. This record belongs to a study of post-analysis software for immune sequencing data. Study outcomes and limitations: TRBV5-6, TRBV5-1 and TRBV20-1 belonged to a set of about five TRBV segments that were more frequent in patients than controls. Under the F measure, samples that were prepared in one batch clustered strongly together.

Sequencing libraries made from TCR beta cDNA carried unique molecular identifiers. Yield was 450,000 to 650,000 cDNA molecules from around 1 to 9.1 million T cells. MiXCR, applied by TCRdb to the PCR reads, yields one record per CDR3 protein. Of about 680,000 distinct CDR3 sequences in the sample, approximately 59% are singletons; the top ten hold approximately 10%. Looked up from germline, CDR1 is SGHTA and CDR2 is FQGNSA. The CDR3 spans 15 residues. The germline V and J ends were trimmed by 0 bases and 8 bases, with 14 bases remaining between them. The rearrangement joins TRBV7-2 to TRBJ2-1; perhaps TRBD2 as D (6 bases). This TCR came from a girl aged 2-9 years with multiple sclerosis. The specimen was blood. The CDR3 here is CASSLAGGSSDEQFF. In DNA, the CDR3 is TGTGCCAGCAGCTTAGCGGGAGGCTCTAGCGATGAGCAGTTCTTC.